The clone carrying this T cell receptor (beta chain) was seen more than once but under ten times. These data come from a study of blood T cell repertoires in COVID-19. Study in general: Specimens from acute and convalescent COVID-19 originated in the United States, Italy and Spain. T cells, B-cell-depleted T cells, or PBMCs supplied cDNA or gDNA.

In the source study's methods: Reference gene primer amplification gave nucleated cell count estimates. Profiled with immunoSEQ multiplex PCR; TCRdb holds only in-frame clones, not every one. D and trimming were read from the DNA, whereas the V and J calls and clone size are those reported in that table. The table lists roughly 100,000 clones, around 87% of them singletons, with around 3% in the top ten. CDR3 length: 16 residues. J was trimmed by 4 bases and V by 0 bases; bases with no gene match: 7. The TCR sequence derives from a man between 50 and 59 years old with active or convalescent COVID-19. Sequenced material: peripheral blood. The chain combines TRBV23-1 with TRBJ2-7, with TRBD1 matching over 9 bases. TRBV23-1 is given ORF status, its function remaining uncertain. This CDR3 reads CASSQSTGQGTYEQYV. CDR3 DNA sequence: TGCGCCAGCAGTCAATCGACCGGACAGGGGACGTACGAGCAGTACGTC.